The clone carrying this T cell receptor (beta chain) occurred a few times. Its specificity is not known. V lost 7 bases, J lost 1 base, and 13 bases lay in between. Germline V gene data show CDR1 as SQVTM and CDR2 as ANQGSEA. This CDR3 has 13 residues. The data belong to a study of cytomegalovirus exposure and HLA in healthy donors. General observations from the study: Later work showed greater clonal expansion in HLA-associated TCR beta chains than in equally common others. Later on, a genetic analysis was performed. It linked a missense variant in DCLRE1C with V- and J-gene trimming of TCR beta. Several V segments, TRBV6-2 and TRBV6-3 among them, could not be told apart and were dropped. Reports indicated that the classifier achieved high specificity and sensitivity in diagnosing cytomegalovirus status.

The PCR employed 60 Vbeta primers together with 13 Jbeta primers. Measured with immunoSEQ multiplex PCR; TCRdb has only the in-frame clones, and not every one. The data contain some 200,000 clones, around 80% of them singletons. The sequence was collected from a woman aged 45-60 years in good health and CMV-seronegative. Material: PBMCs. The V call is TRBV29-1, the J call TRBJ2-5; D is unclear. CDR3 nucleotide sequence: TGCAGCGCCGCAGGTGAAGTCCAAGAGACCCAGTACTTC. It yields the protein CSAAGEVQETQYF.